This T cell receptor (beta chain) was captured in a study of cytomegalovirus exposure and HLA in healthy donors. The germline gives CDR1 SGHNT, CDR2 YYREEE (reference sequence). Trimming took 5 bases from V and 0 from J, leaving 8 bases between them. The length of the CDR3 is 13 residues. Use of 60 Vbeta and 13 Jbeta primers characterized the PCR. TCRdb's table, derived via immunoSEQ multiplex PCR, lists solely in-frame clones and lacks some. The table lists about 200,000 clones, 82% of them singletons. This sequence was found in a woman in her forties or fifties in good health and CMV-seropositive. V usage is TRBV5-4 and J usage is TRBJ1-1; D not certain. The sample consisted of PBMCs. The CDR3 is CASSSKMNTEAFF. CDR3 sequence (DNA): TGTGCCAGCAGTTCCAAAATGAACACTGAAGCTTTCTTT.